These T cell receptor beta chains were read from a single sample in a study of OX40 agonist ivuxolimab in advanced cancers. Profiling relied on immunoSEQ multiplex PCR, and the TCRdb table lists in-frame clones only, not all of them. The data show roughly 49,000 clones, with around 81% seen just once and 5.5% to 8% held by the top ten. The sequenced sample was CD4+ or CD8+ T cells sorted from blood, obtained in a trial of the OX40 agonist ivuxolimab. All receptors come from an adult with an advanced solid tumor such as melanoma, head and neck, liver or kidney cancer. Both conserved end residues are trimmed from each CDR3. For some rows the clone size is stated as once, few or many, or as a class when expanded; others skip it.

TRBV27 NA ASSFLGTGGPGELF
TRBV29-1 NA SVGDRTKNIQY
TRBV7-8 NA ASSLALGQGSEQY
TRBV27 few ASSLAGPTYEQY
TRBV27 NA ASSLLGAPYEQY
TRBV10-3 NA AISEQGYNSPLH
TRBV10-1 NA ASSESPGSGNTIY
TRBV4-3 NA ASSHVDGNTEAF
TRBV19 NA ASSTGQGGETQY
TRBV13 NA ASSVAADQGNTIY
TRBV30 NA AWSTSETQY
TRBV28 NA ASSFQGGNTEAF
TRBV6-6 once ASSYSGQETQY
TRBV19 NA ASSISRGDSPLH
TRBV29-1 NA SAGGSGSYEQY
TRBV7-9 NA ASSLASGREGNIQY
TRBV25-1 NA ASSGRSGGEQF
TRBV27 NA ASSYSGGLATEAF
TRBV19 NA ASLSSGGYT
TRBV7-9 NA ASSSRVLEQY
TRBV28 NA ASSTNDILNTEAF
TRBV14 NA ASSSSLGTEAF
TRBV9 few ASSEEGFGDEQPQH
TRBV28 NA ASSLDDYEQY
TRBV18 once ASSEKTLNEQF
TRBV7-6 few ASSRGAGEQY
TRBV6-1 NA ASSVPGWSTEAF
TRBV4-1 NA ASSQESLQDQPQH
TRBV11-3 NA ASSLGTGSYNEQF
TRBV7-2 NA ASSLDIGYGYT